These 21 T cell receptor beta chains share one sample of origin, sequenced in a study of blood T cell repertoires in COVID-19 (dated by TCRdb to 2019 to 2021). Library construction relied on the immunoSEQ multiplex PCR assay. In TCRdb, the immuneACCESS table is reduced to in-frame sequences with V and J assigned. These tables do not hold every clone; where another copy was compared, an unresolved V gene accounts for under half, and the others remain unexplained. Recorded for this sample are roughly 150,000 clones; over 70% of them occurred a single time. The top ten clonotypes cover 35% to 50% of the sample. The specimen was peripheral blood. Receptors were obtained from a human donor in a cohort sampled during active COVID-19.

The rearrangement links TRBV4-2 to TRBJ2-2; 7 bases agree with TRBD2. The germline gives CDR1 LGHNA, CDR2 YNFKEQ. V shed 0 bases, J shed 0 bases, and the junction held 1 base outside the gene matches. The length of the CDR3 is 16 residues. CDR3 sequence (DNA): TGTGCCAGCAGCCAAGACAGCGGGGCGAACACCGGGGAGCTGTTTTTT. Amino acid sequence: CASSQDSGANTGELFF.

The chain employs TRBV5-1 and TRBJ1-4; 8 nucleotides line up with TRBD1. Unmatched junction bases numbered 6, after V lost 4 bases and J lost 7 bases. The CDR3 covers 14 residues. Per germline, CDR1 SGHRS and CDR2 YFSETQ. The CDR3 sequence is CASSGGQGGEKLFF. The DNA of the CDR3 is TGCGCCAGCAGCGGAGGACAGGGCGGTGAAAAACTGTTTTTT.

This chain joins TRBV24-1 and TRBJ2-1; D remains ambiguous. CDR1 is KGHDR, CDR2 SFDVKD, per germline. The CDR3 consists of 12 residues. Trimming shortened V by 6 bases and J by 4 bases, and 6 bases separated the two germline ends. This CDR3 is CATSTEYNEQFF. The CDR3 DNA reads as TGTGCCACCAGTACAGAATACAATGAGCAGTTCTTC.

The chain joins TRBV3-1 (or the pseudogene TRBV3-2) to TRBJ2-1, with D hard to call. The germline V and J ends were trimmed by 0 bases and 0 bases, with 6 bases remaining between them. The CDR3 runs 15 residues. Looked up from germline, CDR1 is LGHDT and CDR2 is YNNKEL (reference sequence). DNA of the CDR3: TGTGCCAGCAGCCAAGAGCCCAGCTCCTACAATGAGCAGTTCTTC. Amino acid sequence: CASSQEPSSYNEQFF.

J is TRBJ2-3 and V is TRBV20-1; 9 nucleotides align to TRBD2. CDR1 is DFQATT, CDR2 SNEGSKA, per germline (reference sequence). V was pared by 3 bases and J by 0 bases, with 10 bases of the junction left unmatched. The length of the CDR3 is 17 residues. CDR3 sequence: CSASSGGVHLSTDTQYF. CDR3 sequence (DNA): TGCAGTGCTAGTAGCGGGGGAGTCCACCTTAGCACAGATACGCAGTATTTT.

The table lists this clone with a few counts. The chain carries TRBV7-9 and TRBJ2-3, with D possibly TRBD1 on 5 matching bases. Trimming pared 5 bases from V and 1 base from J, leaving 13 bases between. Germline V lookup: CDR1 SEHNR, CDR2 FQNEAQ (reference sequence). The CDR3 loop spans 15 amino acids. The CDR3 region is CASSLTGGGTDTQYF. Written as DNA, the CDR3 is TGTGCCAGCAGCCTAACAGGTGGGGGCACAGATACGCAGTATTTT. Based on the CDR3 plus reference TRBV7-9 and TRBJ2-3, the full variable domain is DTGVSQNPRHKITKRGQNVTFRCDPISEHNRLYWYRQTLGQGPEFLTYFQNEAQLEKSRLLSDRFSAERPKGSFSTLEIQRTEQGDSAMYLCASSLTGGGTDTQYFGPGTRLTVL.

The chain couples TRBV10-3 to TRBJ2-5, with 7 bases identical to TRBD2. This CDR3 spans 13 amino acids. Unmatched junction bases numbered 3, after V lost 6 bases and J lost 2 bases. CDR1 and CDR2 from the germline V gene are ENHRY and SYGVKD. CDR3 coding DNA: TGTGCCATCAGCATGGGACTACAAGAGACCCAGTACTTC. Translation: CAISMGLQETQYF.

The chain couples TRBV7-2 to TRBJ1-4, with 9 bases that match TRBD1. V dropped 5 bases and J dropped 7; count of bases not matched to a gene: 5. The CDR3 totals 14 residues. CDR1 is SGHTA and CDR2 is FQGNSA in the germline V gene. In DNA, the CDR3 is TGTGCCAGCAGCCCACAGGGGGCATCTGAAAAACTGTTTTTT. Translated, it gives CASSPQGASEKLFF.

The chain employs TRBV2 and TRBJ2-1, with D maybe TRBD2 (5 bases). V shed 4 bases and J shed 0 bases, with 7 bases lying between them. The CDR3 runs 14 residues. CDR1 and CDR2 (germline): SNHLY, FYNNEI. The CDR3, as DNA: TGTGCCAGCAGTGGGCGGGTCTCCTACAATGAGCAGTTCTTC. Encoded protein: CASSGRVSYNEQFF.

The V and J genes are TRBV4-1 and TRBJ2-1; D unresolved. This CDR3 region has 17 residues. V was trimmed by 0 bases and J by 8 bases, leaving 20 bases between them. Germline CDR1 reads MGHRA; CDR2 reads YSYEKL. The CDR3 DNA sequence: TGCGCCAGCAGCCAAGAGGGTAGCTCACTTATAAGGCATGAGCAGTTCTTC. Protein product: CASSQEGSSLIRHEQFF.

The V and J genes are TRBV3-1 (or the pseudogene TRBV3-2) and TRBJ1-1; TRBD1 might be the D (5 bases). This CDR3 spans 14 amino acids. Trimming removed 4 bases from V and 5 bases from J, with 14 bases in between. The V gene's germline CDR1 is LGHDT and CDR2 YNNKEL (reference sequence). CDR3 bases: TGTGCCAGCAGCCCGGAAACAGGTTATACTGAAGCTTTCTTT. This encodes CASSPETGYTEAFF.

The rearrangement joins TRBV2 to TRBJ1-6; 10 positions agree with TRBD1. Germline CDR1 SNHLY, CDR2 FYNNEI. This CDR3 contains 17 residues. V gave up 2 bases and J gave up 10 bases; unmatched junction bases: 11. Written as DNA, the CDR3 is TGTGCCAGCAGTGAACAGATGGCCGGGACAGGGGACTCACCCCTCCACTTT. Its protein is CASSEQMAGTGDSPLHF. The full variable domain, its missing parts supplied by reference TRBV2 and TRBJ1-6, is EPEVTQTPSHQVTQMGQEVILRCVPISNHLYFYWYRQILGQKVEFLVSFYNNEISEKSEIFDDQFSVERPDGSNFTLKIRSTKLEDSAMYFCASSEQMAGTGDSPLHFGNGTRLTVT.

In this sample, this clone turned up once. The chain recombines TRBV6-2 or TRBV6-3 with TRBJ1-2; TRBD1 matches 9 bases. CDR1 and CDR2 (germline): MNHEY, SVGEGT. The CDR3 covers 15 residues. Trimming cost V 2 bases and J 4 bases; bases outside gene matches: 5. CDR3 sequence reads: CASSYPGTGSYGYTF. The DNA of the CDR3 is TGTGCCAGCAGTTACCCGGGGACAGGGAGCTATGGCTACACCTTC.

The rearrangement links TRBV28 to TRBJ1-2; D is possibly TRBD1 (6 bases). The ends were cut back, 6 bases at V and 3 bases at J, with 17 bases in the middle. This CDR3 has 15 residues. Germline V CDR1 and CDR2: MDHEN, SYDVKM. In DNA, the CDR3 is TGTGCCAGCAGAAAACTCAGGGGTTACGACTATGGCTACACCTTC. Translation gives CASRKLRGYDYGYTF.

The J gene is TRBJ1-1, the V gene TRBV7-9; perhaps TRBD1 as D (5 bases). The ends were cut back, 5 bases at V and 0 bases at J, with 16 bases in the middle. CDR1 SEHNR and CDR2 FQNEAQ come from the germline V gene (reference sequence). This CDR3 contains 16 residues. CDR3 nucleotides: TGTGCCAGCAGCCTCCAGCAGGGCCCAATGAACACTGAAGCTTTCTTT. Amino acid sequence: CASSLQQGPMNTEAFF.

This clone was seen a handful of times. The chain carries TRBV7-3 and TRBJ2-1; 8 nucleotides match TRBD2. The CDR3 loop spans 15 amino acids. V was clipped by 5 bases and J by 4 bases; unmatched bases: 7. Looked up from germline, CDR1 is SGHTA and CDR2 is FQGTGA. CDR3 nucleotide sequence: TGTGCCAGCAGCCCCGGTGTAGCGGGGTACAATGAGCAGTTCTTC. Its translation: CASSPGVAGYNEQFF.

V usage is TRBV28 and J usage is TRBJ1-1; D not resolved. CDR3 size: 17 residues. V lost 2 bases and J lost 2, with 18 bases in between. Germline assignment: CDR1 MDHEN and CDR2 SYDVKM. CDR3 nucleotides: TGTGCCAGCAGTTTAGACGGAATCTATGGGAGTAACACTGAAGCTTTCTTT. Residues: CASSLDGIYGSNTEAFF.

The rearrangement links TRBV6-5 to TRBJ2-7; no definite D call. The CDR3 loop spans 11 amino acids. CDR1 is MNHEY and CDR2 is SVGAGI in the germline V gene. V lost 4 bases and J lost 6, with 7 bases in between. The CDR3 coding sequence is TGTGCCAGCAGTTCCAGTCGCGAGCAGTACTTC. It codes for CASSSSREQYF.

The CDR3 DNA sequence: TGTGCCAGCAGTTCGACAACCCTCAATGAGCAGTTCTTC. Translated: CASSSTTLNEQFF. The chain combines TRBV28 with TRBJ2-1; no clear D gene. Deletions cut 4 bases from V and 6 bases from J, with 10 bases between. The CDR3 has 13 residues. Looked up from germline, CDR1 is MDHEN and CDR2 is SYDVKM.

The chain combines TRBV3-1 (or the pseudogene TRBV3-2) with TRBJ2-3, with 7 bases fitting TRBD2. CDR3 size: 17 residues. Looked up from germline, CDR1 is LGHDT and CDR2 is YNNKEL (reference sequence). V trimming: 3 bases; J trimming: 0 bases; junction bases outside the gene matches: 9. Written as DNA, the CDR3 is TGTGCCAGCAGCCACAACTACGGACTAGATAGCACAGATACGCAGTATTTT. Its translation: CASSHNYGLDSTDTQYF.

V usage is TRBV4-3 and J usage is TRBJ1-3; D gene unclear. The CDR3 consists of 15 residues. V dropped 0 bases and J dropped 4 bases, with 10 bases sitting between them. Germline assignment: CDR1 LGHNA and CDR2 YSLEER. In nucleotides, the CDR3 is TGCGCCAGCAGCCAAGAACCCACGAGAGGAAACACCATATATTTT. Translation gives CASSQEPTRGNTIYF.